A selection of T cell receptor beta chains follows, all from one sample in a study of tumor-infiltrating lymphocytes in primary liver carcinoma. TCRdb reprocessed the multiplex PCR reads with MiXCR, giving one entry per CDR3 protein. The table shows fewer than 350,000 distinct CDR3 sequences, with 65% occurring only once. Sample: peripheral blood. These TCRs come from a man aged 35-49 years with primary liver carcinoma and hepatitis B virus infection. Each CDR3 is given with its conserved first and last residue. Fields, in order: CDR3 protein, V gene, J gene, clone size. The size entry is marked missing in some rows and otherwise reads once, few, many or a size class.

CDR3 protein: CANSPIDNKQFF; V gene: TRBV7-9; J gene: TRBJ2-1; clone size: once
CDR3 protein: CSGMDSGETQYF; V gene: TRBV29-1; J gene: TRBJ2-5; clone size: many
CDR3 protein: CASSHRMPQETQYF; V gene: TRBV6-2/TRBV6-3; J gene: TRBJ2-5; clone size: many
CDR3 protein: CASSRLLAGVKEQFF; V gene: TRBV6-2/TRBV6-3; J gene: TRBJ2-1; clone size: -
CDR3 protein: CANGPGTIQPGNTIYF; V gene: TRBV12-3/TRBV12-4; J gene: TRBJ1-3; clone size: -
CDR3 protein: CASSSIKGQINEQFF; V gene: TRBV12-3/TRBV12-4; J gene: TRBJ2-1; clone size: many
CDR3 protein: CASSDAPWDRYNSPLHF; V gene: TRBV28; J gene: TRBJ1-6; clone size: -
CDR3 protein: CASTPTGDGTEAFF; V gene: TRBV13; J gene: TRBJ1-1; clone size: -
CDR3 protein: CASSPDRGGGYTF; V gene: TRBV11-2; J gene: TRBJ1-2; clone size: many
CDR3 protein: CGSSVQGQSSSMEQFF; V gene: TRBV6-5; J gene: TRBJ2-1; clone size: -
CDR3 protein: CAWSRLGLAGENEQFF; V gene: TRBV30; J gene: TRBJ2-1; clone size: -
CDR3 protein: CASTGGGLKGEQFF; V gene: TRBV12-3/TRBV12-4; J gene: TRBJ2-1; clone size: -
CDR3 protein: CASSPLAGPYNEQFF; V gene: TRBV6-1; J gene: TRBJ2-1; clone size: many
CDR3 protein: CASSLVSGEASEQFF; V gene: TRBV11-2; J gene: TRBJ2-1; clone size: -
CDR3 protein: CASSPTAAGGGNEQFF; V gene: TRBV6-6; J gene: TRBJ2-1; clone size: -
CDR3 protein: CASSLSRANVLTF; V gene: TRBV14; J gene: TRBJ2-6; clone size: many